The source of this T cell receptor beta chain is a study of T cells in localized non-small cell lung cancer. Generated by immunoSEQ multiplex PCR, the TCRdb table keeps only in-frame clones and is missing some. The data show almost 5,500 clones, around 85% seen once. The sequence was obtained from a woman aged 40-69 years with stage II lung adenocarcinoma. The input for sequencing was PBMCs, taken before any cancer treatment.

The CDR3 protein is CASMGGTGRYGYTF. DNA of the CDR3: TGTGCCAGTATGGGGGGCACGGGGAGGTATGGCTACACCTTC. The chain recombines TRBV19 with TRBJ1-2, with D possibly matching TRBD1 (6 bases). In germline, CDR1 is LNHDA, CDR2 SQIVND (reference sequence). V shed 7 bases and J shed 5 bases, with 17 bases lying between them. The CDR3 totals 14 residues.